A single TCR beta chain is shown here with its context. As input for TCR beta libraries, about 2 micrograms of genomic DNA came from cryopreserved PBMCs. TCRdb's copy holds only in-frame clones and misses some; the assay was immunoSEQ multiplex PCR. The sample shows approximately 280,000 clones, approximately 79% of them seen only once. Germline CDR1 reads MNHNS; CDR2 reads SASEGT. The CDR3 has 14 amino acids. V was pared by 7 bases and J by 11 bases, with 24 bases between. The data derive from a study of cytotoxic CD8 clonotypes in ibrutinib-treated CLL. At the level of the study: After a median of about 62 months, roughly 14 patients stayed remitted and roughly 12 progressed; responses had been partial in some 24 and complete in 2.

The clonotype originates from a human donor with chronic lymphocytic leukemia. The sequencing here drew on PBMCs, taken at disease progression, from a patient treated with ibrutinib. The rearrangement uses TRBV6-1 and TRBJ2-7; the D call may be TRBD1 or TRBD2 (5 bases each). The CDR3 DNA is TGTGCCAGCATATTTGGGGGAAATCTGGTCGGCAAGTACTTC. It yields the protein CASIFGGNLVGKYF.